The source of this T cell receptor beta chain is a study of CD8 T cells in Susac syndrome. When the RNA was reverse transcribed, random hexamers were used with an input of about 0.45 to 1 ug. TCRdb analysed the immunoSEQ multiplex PCR reads with MiXCR anew, one entry per CDR3 protein. Of approximately 130,000 distinct CDR3 sequences listed, around nine tenths are singletons. Sequenced: CD8+ T cells from PBMCs. The receptor was isolated from a human donor with multiple sclerosis.

The CDR3 sequence: CASSEADDRGNTEAFF. For the CDR3, the DNA is TGTGCCAGCAGTGAAGCAGACGACAGGGGAAACACTGAAGCTTTCTTT. V and J are TRBV2 and TRBJ1-1; 8 nucleotides match TRBD1. The CDR3 has 16 residues. Germline values: CDR1 SNHLY, CDR2 FYNNEI. V gave up 0 bases and J gave up 2 bases; unmatched junction bases: 5.